The text below deals with one T cell receptor beta chain. The data originate from a study of technical replicates of blood from a handful of donors. The CDR3 runs 15 residues. V lost 5 bases, J lost 7 bases, and 5 bases stayed unmatched. Germline V gives CDR1 SEHNR, CDR2 FQNEAQ (reference sequence). Clones were read by immunoSEQ multiplex PCR, and TCRdb kept only the in-frame ones, dropping some. This sample has about 80,000 clones, with approximately 96% found just once. This receptor was identified in a human donor in good health. Sequencing input: T cells isolated from PBMCs. The genes are TRBV7-9 and TRBJ2-1; 13 bases are a match to TRBD2. CDR3 sequence (DNA): TGTGCCAGCAGCCCCGGACTAGCGGGAGAGAATGAGCAGTTCTTC. Encoded protein: CASSPGLAGENEQFF.